This T cell receptor beta chain was recorded in a study of Graves' ophthalmopathy and Graves' hyperthyroidism. The CDR3 contains 16 residues. With 1 base removed from V and 4 bases from J, the gap between germline ends came to 16 bases. Germline-derived CDR1 and CDR2 are LGHDT and YNNKEL (reference sequence). Study findings and constraints: The 13-signature model separated ophthalmopathy from stable hyperthyroidism at around 88% sensitivity and 80% to 84% specificity. With roughly 65% sensitivity and about 74% specificity, the model predicted ophthalmopathy progression.

Recruitment covered hyperthyroidism patients aged 18 to 65 whose new diagnosis was of under 2 months' duration. This clonotype has a handful of counts. Its matching antigen is unknown. Amplification of the TCR beta CDR3 regions used RNA transcripts (as template). First-round RT-PCR with HTBI primers preceded a second-round multiplex PCR. TCRdb passed the multiplex PCR reads through MiXCR, listing each CDR3 protein once. The sample lists approximately 1.2 million distinct CDR3 sequences, 36% occurring once. Sequences were obtained from peripheral blood or thyroid tissue (not recorded which). The chain has TRBV3-1 and TRBJ1-2; D uncertain. The clonotype was recovered from an adult man with Graves' hyperthyroidism. The CDR3 is CASSQVVFGGGYGYTF. CDR3 DNA sequence: TGTGCCAGCAGCCAAGTAGTCTTCGGTGGCGGCTATGGCTACACCTTC.